This T cell receptor (beta chain) originates from a study of cytomegalovirus exposure and HLA in healthy donors (dated by TCRdb to 2017 to 2019). Notes on the research overall: In an earlier analysis of 550 to 750 of the donors, 250 to 350 Gb of sequence data and 95 million to 130 million unique TCR beta sequences from some 170 million T cells were reported. Class I and class II HLA loci were covered by the typing at four-digit resolution. About five DR-DQ haplotypes were treated as single units for association and clustering because of strong linkage in the cohort. In addition to the first cohort of 666 subjects, a separate validation cohort of around 110 different subjects was used. The study was designed to test whether signatures of past pathogen exposure could be identified by cataloging public T cell receptors. An early release that covered roughly 600 HLA-typed donors contained 300 to 350 gigabases of sequencing data and tens of millions of unique TCR sequences. On average, 235,054 unique TCR beta nucleotide sequences were sequenced per donor among 350 to 400 genotyped donors of the cohort, with about 17% of those sequences being non-productive. The T cell repertoires of around 670 subjects were profiled by immunosequencing and related to cytomegalovirus serostatus. Rather than using new phenotypic data, the later analysis identified candidate immune exposures from TCR beta sequences and from how often those sequences occurred across donors. All discovery cohort repertoires had been generated using a single sequencing platform. To predict cytomegalovirus infection status, the study combined high-throughput TCR immunosequencing, statistical association of individual TCRs with disease status, and machine learning. Donor age, sex, ethnicity and CMV serostatus were compiled alongside the repertoire data. The genetic ancestry cluster associated with self-reported Caucasian donors included 81% of the approximately 430 genotyped donors. A later genetic analysis took genome-wide SNP genotypes for about 55% of the 666 donors and used that subset as a discovery cohort. The number of typed donors differed by locus: about 620-640 for A, B, C, DRB1 and DQB1; 500 to 550 for DQA1; around 610 for DPA1; and 400 to 480 for DPB1. An earlier analysis of nearly 600 of the donors applied high-throughput TCR beta sequencing to assess whether each TCR beta V gene segment acted as functional or pseudogenic. A later analysis re-examined previously published TCR beta repertoires from roughly 720 donors and added high-resolution HLA genotyping to investigate patterns of TCR occurrence.

Libraries were made using the immunoSEQ multiplex PCR assay. For the multiplex PCR, a mixture combining 60 forward primers for TCR Vbeta segments and 13 reverse primers for TCR Jbeta segments was used. Amplification of the CDR3 region of rearranged TCR beta genes was performed with a multiplex PCR assay on genomic DNA. The amplified TCR beta libraries were sequenced on the Illumina HiSeq System as 87-base-pair reads. The authors' pipeline ran thus. A later analysis tallied tens of millions of unique TCR beta chains across the 610 or so repertoires, and 10 million to 11 million of those chains were shared by two or more donors. Raw reads were error-corrected and collapsed into unique sequences with a nearest-neighbor algorithm that merged closely related sequences to remove PCR and sequencing errors. V, D and J gene segments were assigned by aligning CDR3 sequences to IMGT reference sequences. For a sequence to be retained, a match of at least six nucleotides to both a V gene segment and a J gene segment was required. A rearrangement was called productive if the CDR3 had no stop codons and remained in frame with V and J, and every other rearrangement was called non-productive. CDR3 was defined by IMGT convention, running from the second conserved V-encoded cysteine to the conserved J-encoded phenylalanine. The earlier analysis of roughly 590 of the donors excluded sequences that lacked an unambiguous match to a single V gene segment. An earlier analysis of almost 600 of the donors classified V segments as functional when productive rearrangements were above 56.7% and as segregating when the standard deviation between donors was above 5%. A statistical classification framework was built for diagnosing cytomegalovirus status from the catalog of TCR beta chain sequences. A later analysis assigned V and J genes by comparing TCR nucleotide sequences with IMGT/GENE-DB human TR gene sequences. The TCRdist pipeline was used in a later analysis to assign CDR3 sequences and most-parsimonious VDJ recombination scenarios. In a later analysis, each TCR beta chain was defined by its CDR3 amino acid sequence together with its V-gene family, and reads without a unique V-gene family were excluded. To address suspected cross-contamination and a sequencing artifact, a later analysis removed several hundred highly shared, low-generation-probability nucleotide sequences. In a later analysis, a clonal expansion index was calculated for each public chain from normalized within-repertoire ranks of inferred template counts. A later analysis computed generation probabilities with a VDJ recombination model fitted to out-of-frame rearrangements, and checked the results against IGoR. In a later analysis, TCR-TCR, TCR-HLA and TCR-CMV co-occurrence was scored with hypergeometric tests, and a repertoire-size bias correction was applied to TCR pairs. To estimate false discovery rates, a later analysis permuted the HLA or CMV assignments 20 times. In a later analysis, co-occurring TCRs were grouped with DBSCAN, and TCRdist sequence similarity was added when clustering was performed within HLA-allele-positive subsets. For co-occurrence clustering, repertoires with fewer than 30,000 or more than 120,000 public chains were excluded, along with a handful of repertoires with anomalous nucleotide sharing. Drawn from immuneACCESS, this table holds only the in-frame rearrangements with V and J called that TCRdb kept. Clones are partly lost; checked studies trace under half to an unresolved V gene and leave the rest unexplained. That table furnishes V, J and clone size, whereas the DNA furnished D and trimming. For this sample there are 150,000 to 200,000 clones; about three quarters appear just once. Together, the top ten hold roughly 2% of the sample.

Per the germline V gene, KGHSH is the CDR1 and LQKENI is the CDR2. Relative to germline, V is missing 3 bases and J is missing 3 bases, with 3 bases of the junction outside any gene match. The cysteine opens and the phenylalanine closes a CDR3 of 15 amino acids. The entry retains the CDR3 DNA only, 45 bases that are in frame from base 1. The cohort comprised around 690 healthy bone marrow donors. All cohort members were sampled while nominally healthy, although unrecorded immune exposures were likely present. The donor tested CMV seronegative, placing the donor among the 300 to 450 seronegative members of the cohort. A peripheral blood sample was provided by each donor, and peripheral blood mononuclear cells were used for TCR beta sequencing. Genomic DNA extraction from the blood cell samples was performed with the Qiagen DNeasy Blood Extraction Kit. Comment on this clone: Its antigen remains unidentified. No base quality information exists; no much larger clone differs at one position.

What the authors observed across the whole study: A further reported finding was that TCR beta sequences accurately predicted the HLA-A and HLA-B alleles for most subjects in the first cohort. An earlier analysis of 450 to 750 of the donors showed that most TCR beta V segments appeared in productive rearrangements either about 87% or about 30% of the time, which broadly matched IMGT annotations. In both the original and validation cohorts, the classifier was reported to diagnose cytomegalovirus status with high specificity and sensitivity. A later analysis reported that several top co-occurrence clusters appeared linked to parvovirus B19, influenza, CMV and Epstein-Barr virus. When HLA alleles, especially DR and DQ, strongly co-occurred, TCR associations were difficult to assign to individual alleles. A cluster of highly shared sequence variants was judged likely to represent a technical artifact of the sequencing pipeline. According to a later genetic analysis, donors in an Asian-associated ancestry cluster had fewer N-insertions in productive TCRs than the approximately 650-donor mean. Only TCR beta chains were sequenced in this cohort, and the absence of alpha or paired-chain data limited detectable features. In a later analysis, the rate of TCR association differed among HLA loci, with DRB1 alleles having the most associated TCRs and HLA-C alleles having the fewest. In a later analysis, HLA-associated TCR beta chains were found to be more clonally expanded and to have lower generation probabilities than equally common non-associated chains. Most TCR sequences were observed very rarely across donors, whereas some public TCRs were present in many individuals. Some IMGT-functional V segments, including TRBV6-2 and TRBV6-3, could not be distinguished by the 87-base-pair reads and were therefore excluded. CMV serostatus was the only immune exposure information available for the cohort. Most CMV-associated TCR beta chains appeared to be HLA-restricted in a later analysis, and the HLA associations seemed to be driven largely by CMV exposure. In a later genetic analysis, a missense DCLRE1C variant was associated with V-gene and J-gene trimming of TCR beta chains, and the association was replicated in an independent cohort. Because some donors lacked HLA typing at each locus, the association tests relied only on the typed subset. The study listed 150 to 200 TCR beta chains as associated with cytomegalovirus. Seventeen rarely observed V segments, including chromosome 9 orphons, were excluded from the earlier analysis of approximately 500 of the donors because counts were too low. Sequencing depth was assumed to be roughly uniform across donors in the presence/absence analyses, though that assumption may not hold. Specific HLA alleles were associated with 15,000 to 20,000 TCR beta sequences at a false discovery rate of 0.05 in a later analysis. Correlated functional status among segregating V segments might reflect linkage disequilibrium, but an unknown experimental factor could not be ruled out. According to the authors, the approach could potentially be generalized to other disease states and immunological phenotypes. In vitro tests confirmed that a few of the cytomegalovirus-associated TCR beta chains recognize cytomegalovirus antigens.

The sequenced sample was PBMCs. This chain joins TRBV18 to TRBJ2-1; TRBD2 fits 9 bases in the junction. The clonotype originates from a female donor in good health and CMV-seronegative. The CDR3 region has the sequence CASSPGREGYNEQFF. The DNA sequence reads TGTGCCAGCTCACCGGGGCGGGAGGGCTACAATGAGCAGTTCTTC.